The 31 T cell receptor beta chains below all came from one sample that was sequenced in a study of graft-versus-host responses after intestinal transplantation. Profiling relied on immunoSEQ multiplex PCR, and the TCRdb table lists in-frame clones only, not all of them. The repertoire holds about 24,000 clones, with 70% to 90% as singletons. The sequences come from PBMCs, collected approximately 450 days after intestinal transplant. These receptors were obtained from a human patient who received an intestinal transplant, so some T cells may come from the graft donor.

In its sample, this clone was seen a few times. This chain connects TRBV6-1 to TRBJ2-5; 9 bases are a match to TRBD1. V lost 6 bases and J lost 12; bases outside the gene matches: 14. Germline lookup yields CDR1 MNHNS and CDR2 SASEGT. The CDR3 loop spans 14 amino acids. CDR3 sequence (DNA): TGTGCCAGCAGCCCCGGGACAGGGTTAGTTCGGAAGTACTTC. This codes for CASSPGTGLVRKYF.

The chain uses TRBV28 and TRBJ2-7; D is perhaps TRBD1 (5 bases). The V gene's germline CDR1 is MDHEN and CDR2 SYDVKM. The CDR3 extends over 16 amino acids. V was shortened by 6 bases and J by 0 bases, with 18 bases between the two germline ends. The CDR3 nucleotides read TGTGCCAGCAGCTGGGGTAACAGGTTCCCCTCCTACGAGCAGTACTTC. Protein: CASSWGNRFPSYEQYF.

V and J are TRBV19 and TRBJ1-1; D not certain. The V end lost 4 bases, the J end lost 4 bases, and 19 bases lay between the germline ends. The germline V gene has CDR1 LNHDA and CDR2 SQIVND (reference sequence). There are 16 residues in the CDR3. CDR3 in amino acids: CASSTDIKHPSTEAFF. DNA for the CDR3: TGTGCCAGTAGTACGGATATTAAGCATCCGAGCACTGAAGCTTTCTTT.

This chain connects TRBV9 to TRBJ2-7; TRBD2 matches at 10 bases. CDR1 and CDR2 (germline): SGDLS, YYNGEE. Trimming took 6 bases from V and 3 from J; bases not matched to a gene: 3. There are 13 residues in the CDR3. CDR3 sequence reads: CASIPSGSYEQYF. In DNA form, the CDR3 reads TGTGCCAGCATCCCTAGCGGGAGCTACGAGCAGTACTTC.

In its sample, this clone was seen once. This chain links TRBV7-2 with TRBJ2-3; TRBD1 matches 7 bases. The J segment lost 1 base and the V segment lost 1 base, leaving 2 bases of the junction unmatched. The germline gives CDR1 SGHTA, CDR2 FQGNSA. The CDR3 contains 15 residues. This CDR3 is CASSLVGQRTDTQYF. As DNA, the CDR3 is TGTGCCAGCAGCTTAGTGGGACAGCGCACAGATACGCAGTATTTT.

This clone was seen once. The chain has TRBV5-4 and TRBJ2-1, with D tentatively TRBD2 (6 bases). Trimming cost V 5 bases and J 4 bases, with 16 bases left between them. Germline CDR1 SGHNT, CDR2 YYREEE (reference sequence). This CDR3 comprises 15 residues. CDR3 sequence: CASRRAGLSYNEQFF. The CDR3 nucleotides read TGTGCCAGCAGGCGAGCAGGACTATCGTACAATGAGCAGTTCTTC.

The V call is TRBV29-1, the J call TRBJ1-1, with TRBD1 as a possible D gene (5 bases). With 7 bases removed from V and 2 bases from J, the gap between germline ends came to 11 bases. Germline loops: CDR1 SQVTM, CDR2 ANQGSEA. This CDR3 region has 12 residues. The CDR3 region has the DNA TGCAGCGCTGACCAGGGAAACACTGAAGCTTTCTTT. Its protein product is CSADQGNTEAFF.

V gene TRBV4-1 combines with J gene TRBJ2-7, with 8 nucleotides matching TRBD2. The CDR3 is 15 residues long. Germline V CDR1 and CDR2: MGHRA, YSYEKL. V gave up 1 base and J gave up 2 bases; unmatched junction bases: 4. The CDR3 sequence: CASSQGLASTYEQYF. CDR3 nucleotide sequence: TGCGCCAGCAGCCAAGGACTAGCGAGTACCTACGAGCAGTACTTC.

The chain links TRBV7-8 to TRBJ2-7; 9 bases agree with TRBD1. The CDR3 is 13 amino acids. Trimming took 10 bases from V and 4 from J; bases not matched to a gene: 8. From germline, CDR1 is SGHVS and CDR2 FQNEAQ. This CDR3 reads CATRQGVGYEQYF. The CDR3 region has the DNA TGTGCCACCCGACAGGGGGTGGGGTACGAGCAGTACTTC.

The rearrangement joins TRBV16 to TRBJ2-2; D possibly matches TRBD1 or TRBD2 (6 bases each). Deletions cut 1 base from V and 5 bases from J, with 11 bases between. Germline CDR1 KGHSY, CDR2 FQNENV. The CDR3 extends over 15 amino acids. CDR3: CASSQFGGRTGELFF. In nucleotides, the CDR3 is TGTGCCAGCAGCCAATTTGGGGGGCGAACCGGGGAGCTGTTTTTT.

The chain couples TRBV10-1 to TRBJ2-7; D is possibly TRBD2 (5 bases). CDR3 length: 12 residues. Between the trimmed V and J ends, which lost 3 bases and 5 bases, there was a span of 8 bases. Germline V gene sequence: CDR1 WNHNN, CDR2 SYGVQD (reference sequence). The CDR3 reads CASSDVGNEQYF. DNA for the CDR3: TGCGCCAGCAGTGATGTCGGGAACGAGCAGTACTTC.

This sequence joins TRBV7-8 and TRBJ2-5, with D possibly being TRBD1 or TRBD2 (5 bases each). Trimming removed 4 bases at V and 2 bases at J, with 14 bases between. This CDR3 comprises 15 residues. Germline CDR1 reads SGHVS; CDR2 reads FQNEAQ. CDR3 in amino acids: CASSSQPGPQETQYF. CDR3 coding DNA: TGTGCCAGCAGCTCGCAACCGGGACCACAAGAGACCCAGTACTTC.

CDR3 residues: CASSRGGADTQYF. Written as DNA, the CDR3 is TGTGCCAGTAGCCGCGGGGGGGCAGATACGCAGTATTTT. This chain joins TRBV19 and TRBJ2-3, with 9 bases matching TRBD2. Per germline, CDR1 LNHDA and CDR2 SQIVND (reference sequence). Trimming at V came to 6 bases and at J to 4 bases, leaving 2 bases not matched to a gene. This CDR3 is 13 amino acids long.

This clone is a singleton in its sample. V and J are TRBV5-8 and TRBJ2-1, with D hard to call. Deletions cut 5 bases from V and 7 bases from J, with 7 bases between. The CDR3 has 11 residues. In germline, CDR1 is SGHTS, CDR2 YDEGEE. CDR3 DNA: TGTGCCAGCAGGAGTTGGAATGAGCAGTTCTTC. It encodes CASRSWNEQFF.

The V call is TRBV6-1, the J call TRBJ1-2; 9 nucleotides align to TRBD1. Trimming cost V 6 bases and J 8 bases; bases outside gene matches: 7. This CDR3 contains 13 residues. Germline values: CDR1 MNHNS, CDR2 SASEGT. CDR3 protein: CASRITQGAGYTF. The CDR3 DNA reads as TGTGCCAGCAGAATTACACAGGGGGCGGGCTACACCTTC.

The CDR3 region is CASSFGQGTEAFF. The CDR3, as DNA: TGCGCCAGCAGCTTTGGACAGGGCACTGAAGCTTTCTTT. This chain links TRBV5-1 with TRBJ1-1; 8 positions match TRBD1. This CDR3 is 13 amino acids long. Germline CDR1 is SGHRS and CDR2 is YFSETQ. V lost 2 bases and J lost 4; bases outside the gene matches: 1.

The CDR3 protein is CAISESTGRRNGYTF. The CDR3 coding sequence is TGTGCCATCAGTGAGTCGACTGGCAGGCGGAATGGCTACACCTTC. The chain carries TRBV10-3 and TRBJ1-2, with unresolved D. The CDR3 covers 15 residues. Between the trimmed V and J ends, which lost 0 bases and 6 bases, there was a span of 14 bases. Germline assignment: CDR1 ENHRY and CDR2 SYGVKD.

This CDR3 reads CASSQPRSGAGNIQYF. Here the CDR3 DNA reads TGCGCCAGCAGCCAACCCAGGTCCGGGGCGGGAAACATTCAGTACTTC. The genes are TRBV4-1 and TRBJ2-4; D possibly uses TRBD1 or TRBD2 (5 bases each). Trimming removed 2 bases at V and 6 bases at J, with 17 bases between. The germline gives CDR1 MGHRA, CDR2 YSYEKL. CDR3 length: 16 residues.

V and J are TRBV19 and TRBJ1-3; possibly TRBD1 for D (6 bases). There are 18 residues in the CDR3. The V gene lost 0 bases and the J gene lost 0 bases, with 15 bases spanning the gap. Germline assignment: CDR1 LNHDA and CDR2 SQIVND (reference sequence). DNA of the CDR3: TGTGCCAGTAGTATAGATCTTCCGGGGGCCCTCTCTGGAAACACCATATATTTT. Its protein product is CASSIDLPGALSGNTIYF.

This clone was counted only a few times. This sequence joins TRBV29-1 and TRBJ1-1; D remains ambiguous. CDR3 length: 12 residues. Germline CDR1 and CDR2: SQVTM and ANQGSEA. Trimming left V 7 bases short and J 1 base short, with 10 bases between. CDR3 DNA: TGCAGCGCACTGGAGGGGAACACTGAAGCTTTCTTT. Protein: CSALEGNTEAFF.

This clone is a singleton in its sample. The CDR3: CASSPPSHSGANVLTF. CDR3 bases: TGTGCCAGCTCACCTCCAAGCCACTCTGGGGCCAACGTCCTGACTTTC. The chain combines TRBV18 with TRBJ2-6, with D hard to call. CDR1 and CDR2 (germline): KGHSH, LQKENI. This CDR3 region has 16 residues. Trimming took 3 bases from V and 0 from J, leaving 9 bases between them.

The CDR3 DNA follows: TGCGCCAGCTCGCTTGGCGCAGGGGATGGCTACACCTTC. Translated: CASSLGAGDGYTF. The J gene is TRBJ1-2, the V gene TRBV4-3; TRBD1 is a possible D gene (6 bases). Deletions cut 8 bases from V and 6 bases from J, with 16 bases between. CDR1 is LGHNA, CDR2 YSLEER, per germline. This CDR3 is 13 amino acids long.

The gene calls are TRBV28 and TRBJ1-1; the match to TRBD1 covers 7 bases. The CDR3 is 16 residues long. CDR1 and CDR2 from the germline V gene are MDHEN and SYDVKM. V dropped 4 bases and J dropped 3; count of bases not matched to a gene: 11. The CDR3, as DNA: TGTGCCAGCAGTTCCGCCATCAGGGGGACTTACACTGAAGCTTTCTTT. As protein: CASSSAIRGTYTEAFF.

This chain joins TRBV29-1 and TRBJ2-7; perhaps TRBD2 as D (6 bases). The germline V gene encodes CDR1 SQVTM and CDR2 ANQGSEA. CDR3 length: 13 amino acids. V was cut by 6 bases and J by 3 bases, with 15 bases left in between. The CDR3 DNA sequence: TGCAGCGTCCCGGGAGTTAGCTTCTACGAGCAGTACTTC. Residues: CSVPGVSFYEQYF.

The rearrangement joins TRBV2 to TRBJ2-1; D gene uncertain. The V gene lost 9 bases and the J gene lost 6 bases, with 21 bases spanning the gap. In germline, CDR1 is SNHLY, CDR2 FYNNEI. CDR3 length equals 15 residues. CDR3 sequence: CASLKNGVSGNEQFF. The CDR3 coding sequence is TGTGCCAGTCTCAAAAATGGGGTTTCAGGCAATGAGCAGTTCTTC.

V gene TRBV5-1 combines with J gene TRBJ2-7; D is uncertain. Germline V gene sequence: CDR1 SGHRS, CDR2 YFSETQ. There are 13 residues in the CDR3. V lost 0 bases and J lost 2, with 6 bases in between. CDR3 nucleotides: TGCGCCAGCAGCTTGGAACGGGCCTACGAGCAGTACTTC. Its protein is CASSLERAYEQYF.

The rearrangement links TRBV5-1 to TRBJ2-1; 12 bases match TRBD2. Trimming removed 2 bases from V and 5 bases from J; junction bases left unmatched: 8. The CDR3 sequence is 17 residues long. The germline gives CDR1 SGHRS, CDR2 YFSETQ. This chain's CDR3 is CASSFPSGRADNNEQFF. For the CDR3, the DNA is TGCGCCAGCAGCTTCCCTAGCGGGAGGGCCGACAACAATGAGCAGTTCTTC. The whole variable domain, filled in from reference TRBV5-1 and TRBJ2-1, reads KAGVTQTPRYLIKTRGQQVTLSCSPISGHRSVSWYQQTPGQGLQFLFEYFSETQRNKGNFPGRFSGRQFSNSRSEMNVSTLELGDSALYLCASSFPSGRADNNEQFFGPGTRLTVL.

This clone was seen only once. V gene TRBV12-5 combines with J gene TRBJ2-1; the D is unclear. The CDR3 covers 17 residues. CDR1 is LGHNT, CDR2 FRNRAP, per germline. The V gene lost 1 base and the J gene lost 0 bases, with 13 bases spanning the gap. The CDR3 sequence: CASGLGRLPSSYNEQFF. CDR3 nucleotides: TGTGCTAGTGGTTTGGGACGGCTACCTAGCTCCTACAATGAGCAGTTCTTC.

The rearrangement joins TRBV6-6 to TRBJ1-1, with a weak D call TRBD1 (5 bases). Per the germline V gene, CDR1 is MNHNY and CDR2 is SVGAGI (reference sequence). The CDR3 extends over 15 amino acids. Deletions cut 2 bases from V and 1 base from J, with 11 bases between. CDR3 residues: CASSYPGGRNTEAFF. The CDR3 nucleotides are TGTGCCAGCAGTTACCCTGGGGGACGGAACACTGAAGCTTTCTTT.

The rearrangement links TRBV7-9 to TRBJ2-5; D gene unclear. CDR3 length: 14 residues. V was pared by 1 base and J by 10 bases, with 16 bases between. The germline CDR1 and CDR2 sequences are SEHNR and FQNEAQ (reference sequence). CDR3 amino acids: CASSLEVSIKGQYF. The CDR3 bases are TGTGCCAGCAGCTTAGAGGTCTCCATCAAGGGCCAGTACTTC.

V is TRBV5-1 and J is TRBJ1-1; D ambiguous. Germline V CDR1 and CDR2: SGHRS, YFSETQ. CDR3 length: 15 residues. V was cut by 0 bases and J by 0 bases, with 9 bases left in between. The chain's CDR3 is CASSLGHGLNTEAFF. As DNA, the CDR3 is TGCGCCAGCAGCTTGGGACATGGGCTGAACACTGAAGCTTTCTTT.